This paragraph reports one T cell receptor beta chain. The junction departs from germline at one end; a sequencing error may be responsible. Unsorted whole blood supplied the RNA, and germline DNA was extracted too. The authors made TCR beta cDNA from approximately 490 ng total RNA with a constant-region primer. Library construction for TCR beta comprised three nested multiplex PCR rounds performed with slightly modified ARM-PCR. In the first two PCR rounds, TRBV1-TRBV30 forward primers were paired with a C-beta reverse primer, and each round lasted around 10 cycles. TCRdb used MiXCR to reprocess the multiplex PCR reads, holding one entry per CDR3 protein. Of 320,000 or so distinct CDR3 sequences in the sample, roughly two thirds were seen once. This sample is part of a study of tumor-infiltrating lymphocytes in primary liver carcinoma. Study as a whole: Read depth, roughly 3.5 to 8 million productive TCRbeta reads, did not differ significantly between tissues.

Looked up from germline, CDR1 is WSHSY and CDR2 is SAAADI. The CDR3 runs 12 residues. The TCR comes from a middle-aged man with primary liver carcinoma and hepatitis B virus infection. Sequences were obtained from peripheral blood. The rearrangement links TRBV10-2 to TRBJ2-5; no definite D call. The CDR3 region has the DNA TGCGCCAACAGTTACAGCCAAGAGACCCAGTACTTC. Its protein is CANSYSQETQYF.